Listed here is a single TCR beta chain. Its specificity is unknown. This sample is drawn from a study of cytomegalovirus exposure and HLA in healthy donors. The CDR3 extends over 15 amino acids. Trimming removed 5 bases at V and 5 bases at J, with 18 bases between. Germline lookup yields CDR1 LNHDA and CDR2 SQIVND (reference sequence). Overall study results and limits: Presence/absence analysis assumed near-uniform sequencing depth across donors. The study reported that TCR beta sequences accurately predicted HLA-A and HLA-B alleles in most subjects. A later analysis found TCR association rates differed by HLA locus, highest for DRB1 and lowest for HLA-C. V- and J-gene trimming of TCR beta was linked (in a later analysis) to a missense DCLRE1C variant.

PCR used 60 Vbeta primers and 13 Jbeta primers. Assay used: immunoSEQ multiplex PCR; TCRdb lists only in-frame clones, some missing. The data show approximately 150,000 clones, around three quarters seen once. This clonotype was obtained from a woman aged 18-29 years in good health and CMV-seropositive. The material sequenced was PBMCs. The chain employs TRBV19 and TRBJ2-5; unclear D gene. The CDR3 loop reads CASSSSIQPRETQYF. For the CDR3, the DNA is TGTGCCAGTAGTTCTTCTATACAGCCCCGGGAGACCCAGTACTTC.